This T cell receptor beta chain originates from a study of T cell changes during pregnancy in multiple sclerosis. Germline CDR1 reads SGHNT; CDR2 reads YENEEA. CDR3 size: 15 residues. Trimming at V came to 7 bases and at J to 1 base, leaving 6 bases not matched to a gene. TCRdb's table, derived via immunoSEQ multiplex PCR, lists solely in-frame clones and lacks some. The sample contains approximately 90,000 clones, 94% of which appear only once. This chain uses TRBV11-3 with TRBJ2-1; 8 positions match TRBD2. The sequence was collected from a female donor with multiple sclerosis, enrolled in a pregnancy study. Sequences were derived from peripheral blood, sampled in the third trimester of pregnancy. The CDR3 coding sequence is TGTGCCAGCACCCCAGCGGGAGCGTCCTACAATGAGCAGTTCTTC. Amino acids: CASTPAGASYNEQFF.